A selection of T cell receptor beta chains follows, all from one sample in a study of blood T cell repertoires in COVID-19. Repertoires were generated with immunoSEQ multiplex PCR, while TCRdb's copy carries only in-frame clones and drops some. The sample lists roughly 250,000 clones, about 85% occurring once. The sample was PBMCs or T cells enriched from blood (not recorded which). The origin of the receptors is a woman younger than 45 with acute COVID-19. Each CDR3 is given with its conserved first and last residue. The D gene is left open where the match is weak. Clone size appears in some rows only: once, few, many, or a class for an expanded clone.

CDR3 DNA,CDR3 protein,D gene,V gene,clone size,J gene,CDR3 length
TGTGCCAGCAGCCCGAGCGTCAGGGGCAGATCCGAAAAACTGTTTTTT,CASSPSVRGRSEKLFF,-,TRBV11-2,-,TRBJ1-4,16
TGTGCCAGCAGCCCTCCCGGGACAACTAGCACAGATACGCAGTATTTT,CASSPPGTTSTDTQYF,-,TRBV9,-,TRBJ2-3,16
TGTGCCAGCTCACCTCTCGGGCAGGGGGAAGCTTTCTTT,CASSPLGQGEAFF,-,TRBV18,few,TRBJ1-1,13
TGTGCCAGCACCACCACAGGGGCAGGCTATGGCTACACCTTC,CASTTTGAGYGYTF,TRBD1,TRBV28,-,TRBJ1-2,14
TGTGCCAGCAGCTTAGTCCGGGGGAGCTCCTATAATTCACCCCTCCACTTT,CASSLVRGSSYNSPLHF,-,TRBV7-9,once,TRBJ1-6,17
TGTGCCACCTACGGCGGGACAGGGGAGGGTCTCGGCTATGGCTACACCTTC,CATYGGTGEGLGYGYTF,TRBD1,TRBV24-1,-,TRBJ1-2,17
TGTGCCATCAGTGCGGCACAGGGGCAGTATCAGCCCCAGCATTTT,CAISAAQGQYQPQHF,TRBD1,TRBV10-3,-,TRBJ1-5,15
TGTGCCAGCAGCGTAGGGAACGGGTTGGCCGATGGCTACACCTTC,CASSVGNGLADGYTF,-,TRBV9,-,TRBJ1-2,15
TGTGCCAGCAAGCCCCTCCCCGACAGTTCCTACGAGCAGTACTTC,CASKPLPDSSYEQYF,-,TRBV28,-,TRBJ2-7,15
TGTGCCAGCAGCTTAGGGGGACAGGGCTACGAGCAGTACTTC,CASSLGGQGYEQYF,TRBD1,TRBV7-2,-,TRBJ2-7,14
TGTGCCAGCAGTTCTTCCCCGAGCACTGAAGCTTTCTTT,CASSSSPSTEAFF,-,TRBV28,-,TRBJ1-1,13
TGTGCCAGCAGCATCGGACTAGCGGGAGCGGACGAGCAGTACTTC,CASSIGLAGADEQYF,TRBD2,TRBV9,-,TRBJ2-7,15
TGTGCCAGCAGTTACATCGGACAGGGGGCGTACGAGCAGTACTTC,CASSYIGQGAYEQYF,TRBD1,TRBV6-2/TRBV6-3,-,TRBJ2-7,15
TGTGCCAGCAGCTTATGGGACAGGGAGGCCGGGGAGCTGTTTTTT,CASSLWDREAGELFF,TRBD1,TRBV7-3,-,TRBJ2-2,15
TGCGCCAGCAGCCAGACAGGGGACAATGAGCAGTTCTTC,CASSQTGDNEQFF,TRBD1,TRBV5-1,-,TRBJ2-1,13
TGTGCCAGTAGCCCTCTCTCCGGGGTGGGGTACAATGAGCAGTTCTTC,CASSPLSGVGYNEQFF,-,TRBV19,-,TRBJ2-1,16
TGTGCCAGCACGGAAGCGGGGGGACGCTCGAGCGAGCAGTACTTC,CASTEAGGRSSEQYF,TRBD2,TRBV2,-,TRBJ2-7,15
TGTGCCAGCAGCGTGGCAGGGGGCAATCAGCCCCAGCATTTT,CASSVAGGNQPQHF,-,TRBV9,-,TRBJ1-5,14
TGTGCCACCCTGAGCTCTGGAAACACCATATATTTT,CATLSSGNTIYF,-,TRBV19,-,TRBJ1-3,12
TGTGCCAGCGGGGCGGCGAACACTGAAGCTTTCTTT,CASGAANTEAFF,-,TRBV3-1/TRBV3-2,once,TRBJ1-1,12
TGTGCCAGCAGCCGGACAGCGGCGGAGCAGTACTTC,CASSRTAAEQYF,-,TRBV2,-,TRBJ2-7,12
TGTGCCAGCAGGTCCACAGGGGTAGGCGAGCAGTTCTTC,CASRSTGVGEQFF,TRBD1,TRBV12-3/TRBV12-4,-,TRBJ2-1,13
TGTGCCAGCAGTTACTCGATGACAGGGTTTAATTCACCCCTCCACTTT,CASSYSMTGFNSPLHF,TRBD1,TRBV6-5,-,TRBJ1-6,16
TGTGCCAGCAGTCCGGGACAGGCCGGTGGCTACACCTTC,CASSPGQAGGYTF,TRBD1,TRBV12-3/TRBV12-4,-,TRBJ1-2,13
TGTGCCAGCAGACCCGGGACAGCAATAGCAGATACGCAGTATTTT,CASRPGTAIADTQYF,TRBD1,TRBV27,once,TRBJ2-3,15
TGTGCCAGCAGCTTAGCCTCTGGATCAGGGTTGGGCACTGAAGCTTTCTTT,CASSLASGSGLGTEAFF,-,TRBV7-9,-,TRBJ1-1,17
TGTGCCAGCAGCGTATACAGGGGACAAGGCCCAACTAATGAAAAACTGTTTTTT,CASSVYRGQGPTNEKLFF,TRBD1,TRBV6-4,-,TRBJ1-4,18
TGTGCCAGCAGCCCGACTAGCGGGAGGGTCGATGAGCAGTTCTTC,CASSPTSGRVDEQFF,TRBD2,TRBV7-3,-,TRBJ2-1,15
TGTGCCAGCAGCTTTACTAGCGCGGACGAGCAGTACTTC,CASSFTSADEQYF,TRBD2,TRBV11-3,-,TRBJ2-7,13
TGTGCCAGCAGTGGGGACAGGGGGCGAGCCTATAATTCACCCCTCCACTTT,CASSGDRGRAYNSPLHF,TRBD1,TRBV2,-,TRBJ1-6,17
TGCGCCAGCAGCACCGCAGGCAGGGGGGAGGAAAAACTGTTTTTT,CASSTAGRGEEKLFF,TRBD1,TRBV5-1,-,TRBJ1-4,15